The rows below give T cell receptor beta chains drawn from one sample of a study of OX40 agonist ivuxolimab in advanced cancers. TCRdb's copy holds only in-frame clones and misses some; the assay was immunoSEQ multiplex PCR. In the table there are some 150,000 clones, just over 90% of which are singletons. The sample here was CD4+ or CD8+ T cells sorted from blood, taken in a trial of the OX40 agonist ivuxolimab. Source of these receptors: an adult with an advanced solid tumor such as melanoma, head and neck, liver or kidney cancer. CDR3s include the opening cysteine and the closing phenylalanine or tryptophan. A D gene is named only where the DNA matches it firmly. Clone size appears in some rows only: once, few, many, or a class for an expanded clone.

d_gene	abundance	v_gene	j_gene	CDR3aa	CDR3nt
NA	once	TRBV5-6	TRBJ1-5	CASSLRTQPQHF	TGTGCCAGCAGTTTGCGGACTCAGCCCCAGCATTTT
NA	few	TRBV10-1	TRBJ1-1	CASSESKDIEAFF	TGCGCCAGCAGTGAGTCGAAGGACATCGAAGCTTTCTTT
TRBD1	NA	TRBV18	TRBJ2-7	CASSPLGTGGNEQYF	TGTGCCAGCTCACCACTAGGGACAGGGGGCAACGAGCAGTACTTC
NA	NA	TRBV18	TRBJ1-2	CASSPGMGDGYTF	TGTGCCAGCTCACCGGGAATGGGCGATGGCTACACCTTC
TRBD2	NA	TRBV7-6	TRBJ2-5	CASSSPTGGEETQYF	TGTGCCAGCAGCTCTCCCACGGGAGGGGAAGAGACCCAGTACTTC
NA	NA	TRBV28	TRBJ1-1	CASSLFGQRLNTEAFF	TGTGCCAGCAGTTTATTCGGACAGAGGTTGAACACTGAAGCTTTCTTT
TRBD1	NA	TRBV7-9	TRBJ2-1	CASSSPGQGLYNEQFF	TGTGCCAGCAGCTCGCCGGGACAGGGCCTATACAATGAGCAGTTCTTC
NA	NA	TRBV5-1	TRBJ2-5	CASSFGDSQETQYF	TGCGCCAGCAGCTTCGGGGACTCACAAGAGACCCAGTACTTC
TRBD1	NA	TRBV18	TRBJ2-3	CASWGQGTDTQYF	TGTGCCAGCTGGGGACAGGGAACAGATACGCAGTATTTT
TRBD1	NA	TRBV7-8	TRBJ1-5	CASSFLTGYSNQPQHF	TGTGCCAGCAGCTTCCTGACAGGGTATAGCAATCAGCCCCAGCATTTT
NA	NA	TRBV5-1	TRBJ1-5	CASSSDSSDQPQHF	TGCGCCAGCAGCTCCGACAGTTCAGATCAGCCCCAGCATTTT
NA	NA	TRBV13	TRBJ1-1	CASSLAAVNTEAFF	TGTGCCAGCAGCTTAGCGGCGGTGAACACTGAAGCTTTCTTT
NA	NA	TRBV6-6	TRBJ1-5	CASRPDFLSNQPQHF	TGTGCCAGCAGGCCAGATTTCCTTAGCAATCAGCCCCAGCATTTT
TRBD1	NA	TRBV5-1	TRBJ2-5	CASSSQPGQGQETQYF	TGCGCCAGCAGCTCCCAACCGGGACAGGGCCAAGAGACCCAGTACTTC
NA	NA	TRBV27	TRBJ2-7	CASSLSQASGEQYF	TGTGCCAGCAGTTTATCACAGGCGAGCGGCGAGCAGTACTTC
NA	NA	TRBV5-4	TRBJ2-1	CASSLGGTARVNEQFF	TGTGCCAGCAGCTTGGGGGGCACAGCCCGAGTGAATGAGCAGTTCTTC
NA	NA	TRBV9	TRBJ2-7	CASSVSLGEQYF	TGTGCCAGCAGCGTAAGTCTGGGCGAGCAGTACTTC
TRBD2	NA	TRBV5-8	TRBJ2-7	CASSLRLAGAYEQYF	TGTGCCAGCAGCTTGCGACTAGCGGGGGCCTACGAGCAGTACTTC
NA	NA	TRBV28	TRBJ2-5	CASSSGQQETQYF	TGTGCCAGCAGTTCAGGACAGCAAGAGACCCAGTACTTC
NA	NA	TRBV18	TRBJ1-2	CASSPRSKDTFYGYTF	TGTGCCAGCTCACCGAGGTCCAAGGACACCTTCTATGGCTACACCTTC
NA	NA	TRBV27	TRBJ2-5	CASSLWSNPSQETQYF	TGTGCCAGCAGTTTATGGTCGAATCCCTCCCAAGAGACCCAGTACTTC
NA	NA	TRBV28	TRBJ2-7	CASSSSLGYEQYF	TGTGCCAGCAGTTCCTCTCTGGGATACGAGCAGTACTTC
NA	NA	TRBV29-1	TRBJ1-4	CSVEEQEKLFF	TGCAGCGTTGAAGAGCAGGAAAAACTGTTTTTT
TRBD2	NA	TRBV9	TRBJ2-7	CASSGTSGRSDEQYF	TGTGCCAGCAGCGGGACTAGCGGGAGGTCGGACGAGCAGTACTTC
NA	NA	TRBV18	TRBJ2-1	CASSQIPENEQFF	TGTGCCAGCTCACAAATTCCAGAAAATGAGCAGTTCTTC